This paragraph reports one T cell receptor beta chain. Original processing methods: Estimation of nucleated cell counts relied on the amplification of reference gene primers. Sequenced by immunoSEQ multiplex PCR; TCRdb stores in-frame clones only, minus some. D and trimming were read from the DNA, whereas the V and J calls and clone size are those reported in that table. This table has some 400,000 clones, about 90% appearing once. The sample comes from a study of blood T cell repertoires in COVID-19. The CDR3 extends over 14 amino acids. Germline CDR1 is LNHDA and CDR2 is SQIVND (reference sequence). V shed 6 bases and J shed 0 bases, with 9 bases lying between them.

This sequence joins TRBV19 and TRBJ1-5, with TRBD1 as a possible D gene (6 bases). The receptor was isolated from a man aged 18-30 years with active or convalescent COVID-19. The sequenced sample consisted of peripheral blood. The CDR3 DNA reads TGTGCCAGTAGCTCGGACAGTAGCAATCAGCCCCAGCATTTT. Translating it yields CASSSDSSNQPQHF.